The rows below give T cell receptor beta chains drawn from one sample of a study of T cell changes during pregnancy in multiple sclerosis. The assay was immunoSEQ multiplex PCR, and TCRdb's table has in-frame clones only and misses some. The sample holds about 15,000 clones, nearly 96% seen once. This sample comprised peripheral blood, obtained in the third trimester of pregnancy. These receptor sequences come from a female donor with multiple sclerosis, enrolled in a pregnancy study. Both conserved end residues are trimmed from each CDR3. The D gene is left open where the match is weak. For some rows the clone size is stated as once, few or many, or as a class when expanded; others skip it.

>TRBV7-6|.|.
ASSLDPEDTQY
>TRBV5-4|TRBD1|.
ASALGTANTGELF
>TRBV5-8|TRBD1|.
ASSKRQGVDEQY
>TRBV5-6|TRBD1|.
ASFSPRTGFNYGYT
>TRBV27|.|few
ASSLSRAYEQY
>TRBV30|TRBD1|.
AWSPSDRTSYEQY
>TRBV10-1|.|.
ASSLTQGTGELF
>TRBV5-1|.|.
ASSTGRETQY
>TRBV30|.|.
AWRGGDTQY
>TRBV18|TRBD1|.
ASSLPGQGSGYT
>TRBV4-1|.|.
ASSQVADGNTEAF
>TRBV9|.|.
ASSVDPSGSGNTIY
>TRBV5-1|TRBD2|once
ASSLAPSGLTYEQY
>TRBV9|TRBD1|.
ASSATGGHNQPQH
>TRBV27|TRBD1|.
ASSLWDRDNEQF
>TRBV6-5|.|.
ASITGTSRGFGYT
>TRBV30|.|.
AWSAGTSGNTIY